The entry below gives a single TCR beta chain sequence along with its context. Compared with germline, one end of the junction differs, possibly owing to a read error. The sample is drawn from a study of CD8+CD57+ T cells in acquired aplastic anemia. As for the study in general: The study obtained an average of roughly 2.9 ug of DNA from sorted CD4+ and CD8+ cells. CD4+ cell libraries from healthy donors averaged approximately 10 million reads.

Germline values: CDR1 ENHRY, CDR2 SYGVKD. The CDR3 consists of 18 residues. The template for TCR beta VDJ and CDR3 sequence profiling was genomic DNA. MiXCR, run by TCRdb on the reads, gives a single entry per CDR3 protein. The profile shows 150,000 to 200,000 distinct CDR3 sequences, around half of them singletons. This receptor was obtained from a human donor in good health. Sequenced material: sorted CD4+, CD8+, or CD8+CD57+ T cells (not recorded which) from PBMCs. The chain uses TRBV10-3 and TRBJ1-4, with a weak D call TRBD1 (6 bases). CDR3 in amino acids: CASSEVPPGGAANEKLFF. The CDR3 coding sequence is TGTGCCAGCAGTGAAGTCCCCCCTGGGGGGGCTGCTAATGAAAAACTGTTTTTT.